These 21 T cell receptor beta chains were all obtained from the same sample, sequenced in a study of T cells in Graves' hyperthyroidism and ophthalmopathy. What was amplified from RNA transcripts were TCR beta CDR3 regions. HTBI primers were the set used in a first-round RT-PCR of the TCR CDR3. TCRdb fed the multiplex PCR reads into MiXCR, producing one record per CDR3 protein. The table records 350,000 to 450,000 distinct CDR3 sequences, approximately 18% of them present only once. The specimen was blood. Source of these receptors: a woman in her 30s with Graves' hyperthyroidism that later progressed to Graves' ophthalmopathy.

The table lists this clonotype with many counts. V gene TRBV12-3 or TRBV12-4 combines with J gene TRBJ1-2, with D possibly being TRBD1 (5 bases). The CDR3 consists of 15 residues. V lost 4 bases and J lost 4, with 16 bases in between. The CDR3 DNA reads TGTGCCAGCAGTTCCCCGGGACCCATGGGCTATGGCTACACCTTC. Translating it yields CASSSPGPMGYGYTF.

This sequence joins TRBV6-1 and TRBJ2-7, with a weak D call TRBD2 (6 bases). Germline values: CDR1 MNHNS, CDR2 SASEGT. The CDR3 spans 12 residues. V was trimmed by 3 bases and J by 6 bases, leaving 9 bases between them. CDR3 residues: CASSETRGEQYF. DNA of the CDR3: TGTGCCAGCAGTGAGACTAGGGGCGAGCAGTACTTC.

This clonotype has a count of ten or more. The chain uses TRBV28 and TRBJ2-7; D is undetermined. CDR3 size: 13 residues. Germline CDR1 reads MDHEN; CDR2 reads SYDVKM. Trimming stripped 4 bases from V and 2 bases from J, with 9 bases between. The CDR3 DNA sequence: TGTGCCAGCAGTTATCAAGGACCCTACGAGCAGTACTTC. Translated: CASSYQGPYEQYF. Full variable domain (remainder filled in from reference TRBV28 and TRBJ2-7): DVKVTQSSRYLVKRTGEKVFLECVQDMDHENMFWYRQDPGLGLRLIYFSYDVKMKEKGDIPEGYSVSREKKERFSLILESASTNQTSMYLCASSYQGPYEQYFGPGTRLTVT.

This clonotype was seen more than once but under ten times. J is TRBJ2-2 and V is TRBV3-1, with 8 bases fitting TRBD1. V was clipped by 1 base and J by 6 bases; unmatched bases: 4. Germline assignment: CDR1 LGHDT and CDR2 YNNKEL (reference sequence). The CDR3 is 15 residues long. CDR3 sequence reads: CASSQAKTGAGELFF. CDR3 nucleotides: TGTGCCAGCAGCCAAGCCAAGACAGGGGCCGGGGAGCTGTTTTTT.

This clonotype was detected a few times. This chain joins TRBV11-1 and TRBJ2-1; TRBD2 matches at 13 bases. After removal of 1 base from V and 8 bases from J, the junction contained 11 bases not matched to a gene. The CDR3 extends over 18 amino acids. The germline CDR1 and CDR2 sequences are SGHAT and FQDESV (reference sequence). In nucleotides, the CDR3 is TGTGCCAGCAGCTTAGGACATACCGGGACTAGCGGGACCCATGAGCAGTTCTTC. As protein: CASSLGHTGTSGTHEQFF.

The chain is built from TRBV20-1 and TRBJ1-5; 8 bases fit TRBD1. Germline V gives CDR1 DFQATT, CDR2 SNEGSKA (reference sequence). This CDR3 is built from 14 residues. Germline trimming cut 5 bases from V and 7 bases from J; bases unmatched to any gene: 10. CDR3 nucleotides: TGCAGTGCTGTTTCTACAGGGGGAGGGCAGCCCCAGCATTTT. The encoded protein is CSAVSTGGGQPQHF.

This clonotype was counted between two and nine times. In DNA form, the CDR3 reads TGTGCCAGCAGCCCCATCTGGGAGCGAACCTACGAGCAGTACTTC. This encodes CASSPIWERTYEQYF. The chain couples TRBV28 to TRBJ2-7, with a weak D call TRBD2 (5 bases). From germline, CDR1 is MDHEN and CDR2 SYDVKM. The CDR3 totals 15 residues. Trimming removed 6 bases at V and 2 bases at J, with 17 bases between.

This clonotype appeared many times. V gene TRBV6-2 or TRBV6-3 combines with J gene TRBJ2-7; TRBD1 matches 7 bases. Losses at the gene ends were 8 bases for V and 2 bases for J; bases not matched to a gene: 3. Germline V gene lookup returns CDR1 MNHEY and CDR2 SVGEGT. This CDR3 is 12 amino acids long. The CDR3, as DNA: TGTGCCAGCGGGACAGACCCCTACGAGCAGTACTTC. It codes for CASGTDPYEQYF.

This clonotype was seen many times. The V call is TRBV5-1, the J call TRBJ1-6; 9 bases fit TRBD1. Per the germline V gene, CDR1 is SGHRS and CDR2 is YFSETQ. The CDR3 runs 16 residues. J gave up 7 bases and V 3 bases, and 8 bases lay outside the gene matches. The CDR3 DNA is TGCGCCAGCAGCTCGGGAGAGACAGGGGGAAATTCACCCCTCCACTTT. Its protein is CASSSGETGGNSPLHF. The full variable domain, rest sourced from reference TRBV5-1 and TRBJ1-6, is KAGVTQTPRYLIKTRGQQVTLSCSPISGHRSVSWYQQTPGQGLQFLFEYFSETQRNKGNFPGRFSGRQFSNSRSEMNVSTLELGDSALYLCASSSGETGGNSPLHFGNGTRLTVT.

The genes are TRBV12-3 or TRBV12-4 and TRBJ1-1, with D maybe TRBD1 (5 bases). Trimming took off 5 bases at V and 1 base at J, with 11 bases between the two ends. CDR3 length: 14 amino acids. The CDR3 spells CASSTGGTNTEAFF. CDR3 coding DNA: TGTGCCAGCAGTACGGGAGGGACGAACACTGAAGCTTTCTTT.

This clonotype came up many times. This chain links TRBV29-1 with TRBJ2-1; TRBD1 is a possible D gene (6 bases). The CDR3 covers 14 residues. Looked up from germline, CDR1 is SQVTM and CDR2 is ANQGSEA. V lost 6 bases and J lost 7, with 19 bases in between. CDR3 protein: CSVIRDIKRNEQFF. The CDR3 DNA sequence: TGCAGCGTGATCCGGGACATCAAAAGGAATGAGCAGTTCTTC.

This chain links TRBV20-1 with TRBJ1-5; no firm D call. Trimming took 5 bases from V and 2 from J, leaving 10 bases between them. This CDR3 is 13 amino acids long. Germline V gives CDR1 DFQATT, CDR2 SNEGSKA (reference sequence). CDR3 DNA sequence: TGCAGTGCTGGAAGGGATGGCAATCAGCCCCAGCATTTT. Residues: CSAGRDGNQPQHF.

V usage is TRBV7-9 and J usage is TRBJ2-2; either TRBD1 or TRBD2 may fit D (6 bases each). CDR1 is SEHNR and CDR2 is FQNEAQ in the germline V gene (reference sequence). With 4 bases removed from V and 6 bases from J, the gap between germline ends came to 9 bases. The CDR3 runs 13 residues. The CDR3 sequence is CASSYRGPGELFF. The CDR3 region has the DNA TGTGCCAGCAGCTATCGGGGGCCCGGGGAGCTGTTTTTT.

The table lists this clonotype with a count of one. The rearrangement uses TRBV12-3 or TRBV12-4 and TRBJ1-2; D uncertain. This CDR3 has 14 amino acids. V was clipped by 2 bases and J by 6 bases, with 13 bases between them. CDR3 nucleotides: TGTGCCAGCAGTTTAAGGTGGCAGGTGAATGGCTACACCTTC. Its translation: CASSLRWQVNGYTF.

This clonotype has ten or more counts. This rearrangement joins TRBV2 to TRBJ2-5; 9 bases are a match to TRBD1. The length of the CDR3 is 15 residues. Germline V lookup: CDR1 SNHLY, CDR2 FYNNEI. The V segment lost 2 bases and the J segment 7 bases; nucleotides outside the gene matches: 8. This chain's CDR3 is CASSELGQGSGTQYF. The CDR3 bases are TGTGCCAGCAGTGAACTCGGACAGGGGTCTGGGACCCAGTACTTC.

This clonotype was observed a few times. The gene calls are TRBV2 and TRBJ2-5; TRBD2 might be the D (5 bases). This CDR3 has 14 residues. Germline values: CDR1 SNHLY, CDR2 FYNNEI. V was trimmed by 4 bases and J by 2 bases, leaving 11 bases between them. CDR3 bases: TGTGCCAGCAGTGTAGAGAGGAGGCAAGAGACCCAGTACTTC. Residues: CASSVERRQETQYF.

The chain joins TRBV5-8 to TRBJ1-1; 7 bases fit TRBD1. The trim removed 3 bases at V and 7 bases at J, leaving 9 bases unmatched. The length of the CDR3 is 14 residues. CDR1 SGHTS and CDR2 YDEGEE come from the germline V gene. The CDR3 loop is CASSYLAGGGEAFF. Here the CDR3 DNA reads TGTGCCAGCAGCTACCTCGCAGGGGGGGGTGAAGCTTTCTTT.

This clonotype showed up many times. J is TRBJ1-6 and V is TRBV24-1; a possible D gene is TRBD1 (5 bases). Trimming cost V 7 bases and J 4 bases, with 7 bases left between them. Germline V gives CDR1 KGHDR, CDR2 SFDVKD. The CDR3 extends over 13 amino acids. The CDR3 DNA is TGTGCCACCAGCCAGGGTTATAATTCACCCCTCCACTTT. This codes for CATSQGYNSPLHF.

This clonotype was observed many times. The chain couples TRBV24-1 to TRBJ2-3; D not certain. The CDR3 extends over 13 amino acids. Germline CDR1 reads KGHDR; CDR2 reads SFDVKD. With 6 bases removed from V and 2 bases from J, the gap between germline ends came to 8 bases. This CDR3 reads CATSPAVTDTQYF. The CDR3 bases are TGTGCCACCAGTCCGGCCGTCACAGATACGCAGTATTTT.

Many counts were recorded for this clonotype. The rearrangement joins TRBV12-3 or TRBV12-4 to TRBJ2-3, with a tentative D call TRBD2 (6 bases). The CDR3 is 14 amino acids. V was pared by 7 bases and J by 4 bases, with 15 bases between. The CDR3 DNA reads as TGTGCCAGCAAGGGGAGGAGAAGTGCAGATACGCAGTATTTT. This sequence encodes CASKGRRSADTQYF.

Concerning this clonotype: A clone one base away is much larger, so this may be a read error. The CDR3 loop is CTSSSRSGSLAHESYNEQFF. DNA of the CDR3: TGTACCAGCAGCTCTAGGAGTGGGTCCCTAGCGCACGAATCCTACAATGAGCAGTTCTTC. V is TRBV7-9 and J is TRBJ2-1, with a weak D call TRBD2 (6 bases). CDR3 length: 20 residues. Germline assignment: CDR1 SEHNR and CDR2 FQNEAQ (reference sequence).